This TCR beta chain was recorded in a study of blood T cell repertoires in COVID-19. Looking at the study overall: COVID-19 samples, acute and convalescent, were from the United States, Italy and Spain. T cells, B-cell-depleted T cells, or PBMCs provided the cDNA or gDNA that served as material.

As handled by the study authors: Scientists estimated how many nucleated cells there were by amplifying reference gene primers. The repertoire was sequenced with immunoSEQ multiplex PCR; TCRdb's copy has only in-frame clones and lacks some. The V and J calls and clone size come from that table; D and trimming were worked out from the DNA. The profile shows about 220,000 clones, roughly 85% of them singletons. The specimen sequenced was peripheral blood. The clonotype comes from an elderly woman with acute or convalescent COVID-19.

The CDR3 region is CASSPLGGARTEAFF. CDR3 sequence (DNA): TGCGCCAGCAGCCCCCTTGGGGGGGCTCGGACTGAAGCTTTCTTT. The rearrangement links TRBV4-1 to TRBJ1-1; D possibly corresponds to TRBD1 (6 bases). CDR3 length: 15 residues. Trimming pared 4 bases from V and 5 bases from J, leaving 17 bases between. From germline, CDR1 is MGHRA and CDR2 YSYEKL.